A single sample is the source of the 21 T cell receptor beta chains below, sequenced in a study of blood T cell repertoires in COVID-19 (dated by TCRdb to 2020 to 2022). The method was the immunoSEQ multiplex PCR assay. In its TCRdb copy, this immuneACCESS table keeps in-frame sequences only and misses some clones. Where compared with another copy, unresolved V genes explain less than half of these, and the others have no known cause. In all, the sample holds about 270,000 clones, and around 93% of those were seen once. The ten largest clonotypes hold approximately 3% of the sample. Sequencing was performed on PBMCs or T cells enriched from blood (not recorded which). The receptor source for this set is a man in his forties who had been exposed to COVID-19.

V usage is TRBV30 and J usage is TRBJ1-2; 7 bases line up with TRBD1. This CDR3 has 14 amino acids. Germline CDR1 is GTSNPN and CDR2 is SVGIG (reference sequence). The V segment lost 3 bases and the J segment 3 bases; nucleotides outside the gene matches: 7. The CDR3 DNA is TGTGCCTGGAGGGGGGGACAGACTTACTATGGCTACACCTTC. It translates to CAWRGGQTYYGYTF.

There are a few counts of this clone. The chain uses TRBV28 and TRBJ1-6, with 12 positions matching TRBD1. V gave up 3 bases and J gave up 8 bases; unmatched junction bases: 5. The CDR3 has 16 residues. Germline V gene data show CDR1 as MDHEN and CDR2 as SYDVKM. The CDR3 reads CASSFPGQGADSPLHF. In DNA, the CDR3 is TGTGCCAGCAGTTTTCCGGGACAGGGGGCAGATTCACCCCTCCACTTT.

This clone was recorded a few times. The DNA of the CDR3 is TGTGCCAGTAGTATAGGGCAGGGAGGGGCGTTCTTC. This translates into CASSIGQGGAFF. The chain carries TRBV19 and TRBJ2-1; the match to TRBD2 covers 7 bases. CDR1 and CDR2 from the germline V gene are LNHDA and SQIVND (reference sequence). With 1 base clipped from V and 15 bases from J, the junction kept 6 bases outside the gene matches. The CDR3 has 12 residues.

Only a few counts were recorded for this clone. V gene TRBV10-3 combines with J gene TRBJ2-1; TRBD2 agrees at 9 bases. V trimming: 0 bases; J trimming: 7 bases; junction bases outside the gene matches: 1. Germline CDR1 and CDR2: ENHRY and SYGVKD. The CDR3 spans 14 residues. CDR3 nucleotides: TGTGCCATCAGTGAGTCTAGCGGGAGTAATGAGCAGTTCTTC. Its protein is CAISESSGSNEQFF.

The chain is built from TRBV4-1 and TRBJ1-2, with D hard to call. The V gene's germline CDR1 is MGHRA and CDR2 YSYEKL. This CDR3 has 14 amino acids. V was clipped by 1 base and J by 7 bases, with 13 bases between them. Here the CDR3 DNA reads TGCGCCAGCAGCCAAGGACGACGGGTACCTGGCTACACCTTC. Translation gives CASSQGRRVPGYTF.

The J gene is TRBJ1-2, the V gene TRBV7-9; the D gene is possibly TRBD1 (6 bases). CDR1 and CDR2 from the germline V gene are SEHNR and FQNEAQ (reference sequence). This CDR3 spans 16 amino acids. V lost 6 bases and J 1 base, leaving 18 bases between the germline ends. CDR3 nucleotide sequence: TGTGCCAGCAGACACACAGGGAAGGAGAGTAACTATGGCTACACCTTC. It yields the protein CASRHTGKESNYGYTF.

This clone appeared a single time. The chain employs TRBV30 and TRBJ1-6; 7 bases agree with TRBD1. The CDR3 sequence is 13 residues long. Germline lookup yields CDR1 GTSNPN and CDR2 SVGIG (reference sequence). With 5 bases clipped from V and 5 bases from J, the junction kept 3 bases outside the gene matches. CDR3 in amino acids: CAWDRANNSPLHF. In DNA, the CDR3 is TGTGCCTGGGACAGGGCAAATAATTCACCCCTCCACTTT.

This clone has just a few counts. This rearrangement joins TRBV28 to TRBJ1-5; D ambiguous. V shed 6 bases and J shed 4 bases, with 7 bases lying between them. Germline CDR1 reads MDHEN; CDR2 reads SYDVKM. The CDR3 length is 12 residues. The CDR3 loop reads CASSVLNQPQHF. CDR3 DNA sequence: TGTGCCAGCAGCGTGTTAAATCAGCCCCAGCATTTT.

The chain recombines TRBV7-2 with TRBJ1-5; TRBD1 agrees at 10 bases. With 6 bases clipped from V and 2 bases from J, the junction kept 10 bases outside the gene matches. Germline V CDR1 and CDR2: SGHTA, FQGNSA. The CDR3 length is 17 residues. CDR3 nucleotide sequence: TGTGCCAGCAGGTCTAGGACAGGGGGTGGCGGCAATCAGCCCCAGCATTTT. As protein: CASRSRTGGGGNQPQHF.

The CDR3 sequence: CATSGSLGADTQYF. For the CDR3, the DNA is TGTGCCACCAGTGGCTCGCTAGGTGCCGATACGCAGTATTTT. The chain uses TRBV24-1 and TRBJ2-3, with unresolved D. Between the trimmed V and J ends, which lost 5 bases and 6 bases, there was a span of 14 bases. The CDR3 is made up of 14 amino acids. Germline V gene data show CDR1 as KGHDR and CDR2 as SFDVKD.

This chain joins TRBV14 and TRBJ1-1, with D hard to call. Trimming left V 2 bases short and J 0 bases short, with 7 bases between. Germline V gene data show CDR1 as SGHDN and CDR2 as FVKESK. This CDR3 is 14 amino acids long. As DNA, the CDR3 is TGTGCCAGCAGCCAACGTGGAGTGAACACTGAAGCTTTCTTT. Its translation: CASSQRGVNTEAFF. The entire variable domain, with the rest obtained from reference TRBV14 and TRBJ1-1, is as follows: EAGVTQFPSHSVIEKGQTVTLRCDPISGHDNLYWYRRVMGKEIKFLLHFVKESKQDESGMPNNRFLAERTGGTYSTLKVQPAELEDSGVYFCASSQRGVNTEAFFGQGTRLTVV.

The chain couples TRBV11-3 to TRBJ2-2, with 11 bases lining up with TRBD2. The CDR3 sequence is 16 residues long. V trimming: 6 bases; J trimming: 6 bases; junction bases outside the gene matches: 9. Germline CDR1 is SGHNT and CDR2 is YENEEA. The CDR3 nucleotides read TGTGCCAGCAGACCCGGGACTAGCGGCGGGGCCGGGGAGCTGTTTTTT. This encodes CASRPGTSGGAGELFF.

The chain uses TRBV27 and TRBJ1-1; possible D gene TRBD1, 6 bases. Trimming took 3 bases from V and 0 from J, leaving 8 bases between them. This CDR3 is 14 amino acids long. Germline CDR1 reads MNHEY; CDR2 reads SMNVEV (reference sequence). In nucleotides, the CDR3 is TGTGCCAGCAGTTTTGGGGGCATGAACACTGAAGCTTTCTTT. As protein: CASSFGGMNTEAFF.

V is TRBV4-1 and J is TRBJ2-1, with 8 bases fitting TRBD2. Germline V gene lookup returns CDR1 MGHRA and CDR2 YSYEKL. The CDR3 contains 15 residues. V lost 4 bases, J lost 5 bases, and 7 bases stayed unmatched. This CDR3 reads CASSLAGTSHNEQFF. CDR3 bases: TGCGCCAGCAGCCTCGCTGGGACTAGTCACAATGAGCAGTTCTTC.

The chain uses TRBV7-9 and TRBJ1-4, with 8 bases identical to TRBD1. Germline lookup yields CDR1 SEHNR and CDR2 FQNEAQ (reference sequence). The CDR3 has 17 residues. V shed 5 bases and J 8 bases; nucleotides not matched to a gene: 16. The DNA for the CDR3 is TGTGCCAGCAGCATCCGGGACAGGTCTTCCAAAGTGGAAAAACTGTTTTTT. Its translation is CASSIRDRSSKVEKLFF.

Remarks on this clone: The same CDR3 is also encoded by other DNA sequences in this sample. CDR3: CASSPDKNQPQHF. Here the CDR3 DNA reads TGTGCCAGCTCACCGGACAAGAATCAGCCCCAGCATTTT. The chain has TRBV18 and TRBJ1-5; D perhaps matches TRBD1 (5 bases). This CDR3 contains 13 residues. Germline V CDR1 and CDR2: KGHSH, LQKENI. Trimming took 3 bases from V and 4 from J, leaving 7 bases between them.

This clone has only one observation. The DNA of the CDR3 is TGTGCCAGCAGCTACGACGGGAGCCCCAACGTTCAGTACTTC. Amino acids: CASSYDGSPNVQYF. The gene calls are TRBV7-9 and TRBJ2-7, with D perhaps matching TRBD2 (6 bases). The germline CDR1 and CDR2 sequences are SEHNR and FQNEAQ (reference sequence). The CDR3 contains 14 residues. V shed 4 bases and J shed 10 bases, with 20 bases lying between them.

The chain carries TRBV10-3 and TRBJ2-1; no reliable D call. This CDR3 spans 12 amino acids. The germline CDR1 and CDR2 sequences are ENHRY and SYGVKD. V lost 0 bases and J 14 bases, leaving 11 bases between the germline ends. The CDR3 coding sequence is TGTGCCATCAGTGAGTCTAATAGCATCGAGTTCTTC. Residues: CAISESNSIEFF.

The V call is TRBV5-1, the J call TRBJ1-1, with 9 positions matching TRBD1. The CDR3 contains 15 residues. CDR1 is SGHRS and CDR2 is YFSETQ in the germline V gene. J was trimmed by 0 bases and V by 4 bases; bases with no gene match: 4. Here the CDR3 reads CASSRDRELNTEAFF. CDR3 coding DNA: TGCGCCAGCAGCCGGGACAGGGAATTGAACACTGAAGCTTTCTTT.

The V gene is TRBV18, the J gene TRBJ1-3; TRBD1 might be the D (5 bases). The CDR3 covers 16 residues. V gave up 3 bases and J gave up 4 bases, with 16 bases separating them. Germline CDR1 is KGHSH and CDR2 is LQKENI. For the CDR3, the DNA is TGTGCCAGCTCACCTACTGGTGACAGTCCGGGAAACACCATATATTTT. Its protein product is CASSPTGDSPGNTIYF.

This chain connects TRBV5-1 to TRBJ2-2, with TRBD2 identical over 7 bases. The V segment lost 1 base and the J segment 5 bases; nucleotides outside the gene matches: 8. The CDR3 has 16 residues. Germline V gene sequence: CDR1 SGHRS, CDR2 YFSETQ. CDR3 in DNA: TGCGCCAGCAGCTTGAATCTAGCGGATGGGACCGGGGAGCTGTTTTTT. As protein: CASSLNLADGTGELFF. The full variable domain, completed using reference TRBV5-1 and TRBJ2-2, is KAGVTQTPRYLIKTRGQQVTLSCSPISGHRSVSWYQQTPGQGLQFLFEYFSETQRNKGNFPGRFSGRQFSNSRSEMNVSTLELGDSALYLCASSLNLADGTGELFFGEGSRLTVL.